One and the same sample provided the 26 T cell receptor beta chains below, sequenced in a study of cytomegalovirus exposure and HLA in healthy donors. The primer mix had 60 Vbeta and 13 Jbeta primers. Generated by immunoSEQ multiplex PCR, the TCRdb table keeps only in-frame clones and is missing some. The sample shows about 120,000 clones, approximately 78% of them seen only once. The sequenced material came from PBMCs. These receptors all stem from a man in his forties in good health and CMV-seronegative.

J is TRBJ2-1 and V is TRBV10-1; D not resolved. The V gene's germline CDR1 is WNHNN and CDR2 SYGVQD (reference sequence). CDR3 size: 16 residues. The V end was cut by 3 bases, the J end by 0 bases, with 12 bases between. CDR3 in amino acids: CASSDVGLSSYNEQFF. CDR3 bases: TGCGCCAGCAGTGACGTTGGTCTCAGCTCCTACAATGAGCAGTTCTTC.

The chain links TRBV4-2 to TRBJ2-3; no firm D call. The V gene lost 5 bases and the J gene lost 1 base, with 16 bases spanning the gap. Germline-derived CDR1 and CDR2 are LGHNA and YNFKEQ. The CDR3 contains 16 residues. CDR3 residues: CASSKETDPGTDTQYF. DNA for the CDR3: TGTGCCAGCAGCAAGGAGACCGACCCCGGCACAGATACGCAGTATTTT.

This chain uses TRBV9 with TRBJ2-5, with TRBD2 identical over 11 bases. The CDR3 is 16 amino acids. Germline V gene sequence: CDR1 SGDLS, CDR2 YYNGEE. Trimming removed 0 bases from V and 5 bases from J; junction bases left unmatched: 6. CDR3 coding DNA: TGTGCCAGCAGCGTAGGTCGTAGCGGGGGGGCGGAGACCCAGTACTTC. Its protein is CASSVGRSGGAETQYF. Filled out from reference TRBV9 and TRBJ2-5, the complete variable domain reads DSGVTQTPKHLITATGQRVTLRCSPRSGDLSVYWYQQSLDQGLQFLIQYYNGEERAKGNILERFSAQQFPDLHSELNLSSLELGDSALYFCASSVGRSGGAETQYFGPGTRLLVL.

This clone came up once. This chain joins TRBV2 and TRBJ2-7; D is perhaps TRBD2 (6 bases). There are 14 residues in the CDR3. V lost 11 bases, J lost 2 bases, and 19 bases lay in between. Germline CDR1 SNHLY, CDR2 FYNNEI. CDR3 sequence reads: CAAGLGTVAYEQYF. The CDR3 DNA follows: TGTGCCGCGGGGTTAGGGACCGTTGCCTACGAGCAGTACTTC.

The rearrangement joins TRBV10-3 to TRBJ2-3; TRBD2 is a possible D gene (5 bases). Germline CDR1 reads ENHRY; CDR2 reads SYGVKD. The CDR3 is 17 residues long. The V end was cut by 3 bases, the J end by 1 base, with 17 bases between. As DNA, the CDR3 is TGTGCCATCAGTGACCCAATGGGCCTAGCAGGCACAGATACGCAGTATTTT. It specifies CAISDPMGLAGTDTQYF.

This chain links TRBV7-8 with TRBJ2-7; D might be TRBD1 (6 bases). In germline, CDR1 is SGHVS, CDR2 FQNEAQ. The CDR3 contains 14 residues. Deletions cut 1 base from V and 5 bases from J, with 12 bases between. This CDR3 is CASSLDRATDEQYF. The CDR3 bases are TGTGCCAGCAGCTTAGACAGGGCTACGGACGAGCAGTACTTC.

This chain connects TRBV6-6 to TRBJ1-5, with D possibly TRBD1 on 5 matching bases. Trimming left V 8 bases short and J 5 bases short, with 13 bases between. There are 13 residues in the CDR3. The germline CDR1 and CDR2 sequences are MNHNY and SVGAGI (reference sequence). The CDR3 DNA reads TGTGCCAGCGGAATTCAGGGTTATCAGCCCCAGCATTTT. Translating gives CASGIQGYQPQHF.

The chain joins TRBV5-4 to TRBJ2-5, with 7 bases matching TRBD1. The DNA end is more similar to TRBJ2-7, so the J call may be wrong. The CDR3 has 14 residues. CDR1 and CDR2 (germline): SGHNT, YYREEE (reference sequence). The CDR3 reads CASSLEQGSDEQYF. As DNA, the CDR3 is TGTGCCAGCAGCTTGGAACAGGGGAGCGACGAGCAGTACTTC.

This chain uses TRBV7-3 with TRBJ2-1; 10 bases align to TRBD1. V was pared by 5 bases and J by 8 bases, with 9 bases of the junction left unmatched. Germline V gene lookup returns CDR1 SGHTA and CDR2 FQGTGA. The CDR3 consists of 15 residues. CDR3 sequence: CASSPTGTGVDEQFF. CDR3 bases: TGTGCCAGCAGCCCGACCGGGACAGGGGTCGATGAGCAGTTCTTC.

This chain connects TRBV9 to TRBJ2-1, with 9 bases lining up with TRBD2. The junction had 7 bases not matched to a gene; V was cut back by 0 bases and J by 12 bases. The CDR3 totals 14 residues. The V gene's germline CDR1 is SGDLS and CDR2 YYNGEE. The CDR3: CASSVGISGSSQFF. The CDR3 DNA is TGTGCCAGCAGCGTAGGGATTAGCGGGAGCTCGCAGTTCTTC.

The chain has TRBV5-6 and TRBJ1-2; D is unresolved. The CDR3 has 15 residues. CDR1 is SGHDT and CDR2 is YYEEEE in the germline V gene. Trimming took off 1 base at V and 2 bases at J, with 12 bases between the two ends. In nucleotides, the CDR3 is TGTGCCAGCAGCTTGATCGGCGGTCAGAACTATGGCTACACCTTC. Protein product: CASSLIGGQNYGYTF.

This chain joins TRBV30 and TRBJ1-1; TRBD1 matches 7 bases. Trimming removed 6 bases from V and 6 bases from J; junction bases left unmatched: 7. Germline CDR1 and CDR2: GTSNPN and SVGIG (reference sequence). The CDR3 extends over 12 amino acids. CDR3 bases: TGTGCCTGTACCCAGGGGGGACCTGAAGCTTTCTTT. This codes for CACTQGGPEAFF.

CDR3 in DNA: TGTGCCAGCAGCCCCCCGGGGGGGGATTACGAGCAGTACTTC. Encoded protein: CASSPPGGDYEQYF. The rearrangement uses TRBV7-2 and TRBJ2-7; 8 nucleotides line up with TRBD2. Germline CDR1 reads SGHTA; CDR2 reads FQGNSA. The length of the CDR3 is 14 residues. V lost 5 bases and J lost 4; bases outside the gene matches: 7.

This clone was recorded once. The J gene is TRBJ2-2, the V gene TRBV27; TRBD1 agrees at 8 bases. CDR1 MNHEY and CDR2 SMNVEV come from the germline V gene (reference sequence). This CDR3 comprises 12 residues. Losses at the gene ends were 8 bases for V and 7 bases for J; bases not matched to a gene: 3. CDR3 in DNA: TGTGCCAGCGCCAGGGGGCGCGGGGAGCTGTTTTTT. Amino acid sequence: CASARGRGELFF.

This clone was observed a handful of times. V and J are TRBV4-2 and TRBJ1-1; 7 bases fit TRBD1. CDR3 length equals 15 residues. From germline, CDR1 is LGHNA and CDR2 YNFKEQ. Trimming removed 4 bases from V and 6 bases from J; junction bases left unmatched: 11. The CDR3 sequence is CASSRITGEGAEAFF. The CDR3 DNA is TGTGCCAGCAGCCGGATTACAGGGGAAGGGGCTGAAGCTTTCTTT.

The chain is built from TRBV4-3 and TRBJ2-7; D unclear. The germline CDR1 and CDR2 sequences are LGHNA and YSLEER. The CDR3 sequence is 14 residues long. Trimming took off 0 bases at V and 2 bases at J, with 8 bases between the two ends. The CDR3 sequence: CASSQDDSTYEQYF. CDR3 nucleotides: TGCGCCAGCAGCCAAGACGACTCCACCTACGAGCAGTACTTC.

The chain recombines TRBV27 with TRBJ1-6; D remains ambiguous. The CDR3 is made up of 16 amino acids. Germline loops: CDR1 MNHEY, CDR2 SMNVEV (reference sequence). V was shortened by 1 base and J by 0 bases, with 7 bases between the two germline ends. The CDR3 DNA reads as TGTGCCAGCAGTTTATTTGGGAGCTCCTATAATTCACCCCTCCACTTT. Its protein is CASSLFGSSYNSPLHF.

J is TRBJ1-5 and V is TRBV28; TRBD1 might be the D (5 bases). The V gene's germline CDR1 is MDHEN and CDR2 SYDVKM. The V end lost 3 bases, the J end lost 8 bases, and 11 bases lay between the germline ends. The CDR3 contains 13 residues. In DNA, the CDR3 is TGTGCCAGCAGTTTGGGGGGTCTGGAGCCCCAGCATTTT. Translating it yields CASSLGGLEPQHF.

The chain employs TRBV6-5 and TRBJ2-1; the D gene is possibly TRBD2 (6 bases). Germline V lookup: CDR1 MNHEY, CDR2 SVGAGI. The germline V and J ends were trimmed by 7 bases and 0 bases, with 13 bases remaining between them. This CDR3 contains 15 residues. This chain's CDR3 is CASTQAGGSYNEQFF. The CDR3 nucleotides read TGTGCCAGCACCCAAGCCGGGGGCTCCTACAATGAGCAGTTCTTC.

In DNA, the CDR3 is TGTGCCAGCAGCCCCGGGGGGAACCAAGAGACCCAGTACTTC. Its translation is CASSPGGNQETQYF. The V and J genes are TRBV7-7 and TRBJ2-5, with 7 positions matching TRBD2. V shed 5 bases, J shed 0 bases, and the junction held 3 bases outside the gene matches. The CDR3 contains 14 residues. The V gene's germline CDR1 is SSHAT and CDR2 FNYEAQ (reference sequence).

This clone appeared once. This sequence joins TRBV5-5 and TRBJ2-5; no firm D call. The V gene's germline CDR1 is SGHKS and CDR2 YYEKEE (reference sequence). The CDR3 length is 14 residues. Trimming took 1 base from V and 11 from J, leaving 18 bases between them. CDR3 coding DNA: TGTGCCAGCAGCTTGATTCTGGGCACGCGAGAGCAGTACTTC. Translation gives CASSLILGTREQYF.

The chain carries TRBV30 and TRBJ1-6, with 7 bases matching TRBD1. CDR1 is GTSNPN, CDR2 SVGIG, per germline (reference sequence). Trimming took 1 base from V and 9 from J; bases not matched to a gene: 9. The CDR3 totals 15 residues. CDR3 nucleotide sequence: TGTGCCTGGAGTGGCACCGGGACAGTCGGTTCACCCCTCCACTTT. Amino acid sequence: CAWSGTGTVGSPLHF.

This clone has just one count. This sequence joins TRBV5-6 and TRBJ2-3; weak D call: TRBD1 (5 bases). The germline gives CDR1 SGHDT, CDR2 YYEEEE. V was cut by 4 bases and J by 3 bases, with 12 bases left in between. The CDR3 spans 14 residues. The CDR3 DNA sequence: TGTGCCAGCAGCCCCCGACAGATTACAGATACGCAGTATTTT. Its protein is CASSPRQITDTQYF.

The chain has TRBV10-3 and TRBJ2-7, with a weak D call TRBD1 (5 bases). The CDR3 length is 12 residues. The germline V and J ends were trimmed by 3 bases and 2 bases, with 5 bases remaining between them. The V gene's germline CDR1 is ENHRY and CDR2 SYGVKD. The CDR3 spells CAISDRAYEQYF. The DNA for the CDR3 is TGTGCCATCAGTGACAGGGCCTACGAGCAGTACTTC.

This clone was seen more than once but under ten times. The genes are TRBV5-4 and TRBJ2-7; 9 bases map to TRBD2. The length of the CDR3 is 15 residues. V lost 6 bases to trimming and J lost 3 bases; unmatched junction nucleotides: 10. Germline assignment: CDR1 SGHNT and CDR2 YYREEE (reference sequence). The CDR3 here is CASTWTSGGIYEQYF. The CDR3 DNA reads TGTGCCAGCACCTGGACGAGCGGGGGGATCTACGAGCAGTACTTC.

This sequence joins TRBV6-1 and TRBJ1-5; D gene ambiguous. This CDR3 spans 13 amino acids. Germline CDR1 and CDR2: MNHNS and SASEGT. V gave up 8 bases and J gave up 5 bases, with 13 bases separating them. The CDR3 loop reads CASGGRRDQPQHF. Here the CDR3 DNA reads TGTGCCAGCGGAGGCAGGCGTGATCAGCCCCAGCATTTT.